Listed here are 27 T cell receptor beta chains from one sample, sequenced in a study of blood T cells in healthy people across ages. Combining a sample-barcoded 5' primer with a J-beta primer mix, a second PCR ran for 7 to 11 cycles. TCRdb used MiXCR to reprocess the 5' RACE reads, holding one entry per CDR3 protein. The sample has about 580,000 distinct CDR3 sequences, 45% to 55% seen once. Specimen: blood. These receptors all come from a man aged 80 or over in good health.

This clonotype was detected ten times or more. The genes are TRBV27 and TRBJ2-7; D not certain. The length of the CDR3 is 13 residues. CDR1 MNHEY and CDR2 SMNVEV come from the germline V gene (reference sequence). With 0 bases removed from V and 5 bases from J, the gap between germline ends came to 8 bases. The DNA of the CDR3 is TGTGCCAGCAGTTTATCGTCGGACCACGAGCAGTACTTC. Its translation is CASSLSSDHEQYF.

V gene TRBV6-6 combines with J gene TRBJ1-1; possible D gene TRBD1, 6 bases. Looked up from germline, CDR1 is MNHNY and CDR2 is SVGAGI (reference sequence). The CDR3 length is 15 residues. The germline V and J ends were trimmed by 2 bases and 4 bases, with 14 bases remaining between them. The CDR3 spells CASSYEGGRGTEAFF. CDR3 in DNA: TGTGCCAGCAGTTACGAGGGGGGCCGTGGCACTGAAGCTTTCTTT.

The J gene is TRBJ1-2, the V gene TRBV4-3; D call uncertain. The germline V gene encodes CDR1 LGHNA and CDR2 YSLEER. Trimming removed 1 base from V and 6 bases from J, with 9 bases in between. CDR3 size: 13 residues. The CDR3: CASSQVPADGYTF. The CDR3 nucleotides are TGCGCCAGCAGCCAAGTACCGGCGGATGGCTACACCTTC.

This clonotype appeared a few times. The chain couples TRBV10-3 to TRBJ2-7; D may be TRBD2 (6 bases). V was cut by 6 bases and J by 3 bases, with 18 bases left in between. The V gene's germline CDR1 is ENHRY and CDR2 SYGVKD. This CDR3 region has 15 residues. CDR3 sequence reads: CAISDTVEGFYEQYF. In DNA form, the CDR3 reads TGTGCCATCAGCGATACGGTGGAGGGCTTCTACGAGCAGTACTTC.

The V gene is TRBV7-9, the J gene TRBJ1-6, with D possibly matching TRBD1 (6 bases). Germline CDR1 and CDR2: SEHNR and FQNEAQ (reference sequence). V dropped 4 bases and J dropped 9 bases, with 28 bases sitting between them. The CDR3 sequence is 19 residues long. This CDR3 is CASSSNAQQGTSRGSPLHF. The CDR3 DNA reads TGTGCCAGCAGCTCGAACGCCCAACAGGGAACAAGTCGTGGTTCACCCCTCCACTTT.

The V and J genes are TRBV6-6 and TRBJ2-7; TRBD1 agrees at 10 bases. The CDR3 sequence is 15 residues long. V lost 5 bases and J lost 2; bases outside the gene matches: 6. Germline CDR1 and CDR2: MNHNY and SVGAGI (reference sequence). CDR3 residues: CASSTGQGVAYEQYF. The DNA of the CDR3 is TGTGCCAGCAGTACCGGACAGGGGGTGGCCTACGAGCAGTACTTC.

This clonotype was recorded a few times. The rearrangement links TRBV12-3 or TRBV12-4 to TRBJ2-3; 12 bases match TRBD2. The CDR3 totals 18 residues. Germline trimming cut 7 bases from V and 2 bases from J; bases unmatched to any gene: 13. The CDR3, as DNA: TGTGCCAGCAACCAACTAGCGGGGGGAGACAACCCCACAGATACGCAGTATTTT. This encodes CASNQLAGGDNPTDTQYF.

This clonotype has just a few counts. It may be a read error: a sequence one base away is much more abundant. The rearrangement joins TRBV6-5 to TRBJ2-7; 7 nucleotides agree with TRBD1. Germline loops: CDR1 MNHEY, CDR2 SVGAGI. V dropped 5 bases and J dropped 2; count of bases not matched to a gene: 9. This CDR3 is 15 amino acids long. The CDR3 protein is CASSRPDRVPYEQYF. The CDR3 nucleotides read TGTGCCAGCAGTAGACCAGACAGGGTTCCCTACGAGCAGTACTTC.

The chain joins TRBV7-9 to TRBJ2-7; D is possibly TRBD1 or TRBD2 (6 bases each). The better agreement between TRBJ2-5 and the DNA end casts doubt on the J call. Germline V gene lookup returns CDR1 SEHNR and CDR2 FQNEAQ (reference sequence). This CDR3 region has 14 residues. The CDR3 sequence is CASSLDGGRETQYF. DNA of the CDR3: TGTGCCAGCAGCTTAGATGGGGGGCGCGAGACCCAGTACTTC.

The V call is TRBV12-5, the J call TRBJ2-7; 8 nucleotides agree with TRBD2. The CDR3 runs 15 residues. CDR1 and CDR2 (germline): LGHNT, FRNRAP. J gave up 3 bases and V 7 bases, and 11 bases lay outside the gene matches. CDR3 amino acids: CASAPQAGGFYEQYF. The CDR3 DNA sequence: TGTGCTAGTGCCCCTCAGGCGGGAGGCTTCTACGAGCAGTACTTC. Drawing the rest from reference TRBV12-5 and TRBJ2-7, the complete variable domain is DARVTQTPRHKVTEMGQEVTMRCQPILGHNTVFWYRQTMMQGLELLAYFRNRAPLDDSGMPKDRFSAEMPDATLATLKIQPSEPRDSAVYFCASAPQAGGFYEQYFGPGTRLTVT.

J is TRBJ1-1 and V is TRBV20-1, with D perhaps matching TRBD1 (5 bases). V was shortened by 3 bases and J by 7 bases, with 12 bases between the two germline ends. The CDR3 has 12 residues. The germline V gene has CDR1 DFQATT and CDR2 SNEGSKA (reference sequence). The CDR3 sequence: CSASGMGREAFF. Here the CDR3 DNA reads TGCAGTGCTAGCGGGATGGGACGTGAAGCTTTCTTT.

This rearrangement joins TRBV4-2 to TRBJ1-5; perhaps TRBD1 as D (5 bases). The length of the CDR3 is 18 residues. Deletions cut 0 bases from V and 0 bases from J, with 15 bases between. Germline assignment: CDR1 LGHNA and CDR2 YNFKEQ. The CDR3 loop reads CASSQDGGRDYSNQPQHF. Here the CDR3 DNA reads TGTGCCAGCAGCCAAGATGGGGGGAGGGATTATAGCAATCAGCCCCAGCATTTT.

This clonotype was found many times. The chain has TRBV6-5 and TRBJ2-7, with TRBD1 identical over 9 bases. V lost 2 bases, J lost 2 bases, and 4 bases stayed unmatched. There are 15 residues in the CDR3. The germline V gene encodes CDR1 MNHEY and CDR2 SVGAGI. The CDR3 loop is CASSYGQGKTYEQYF. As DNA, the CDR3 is TGTGCCAGCAGTTACGGACAGGGGAAAACCTACGAGCAGTACTTC.

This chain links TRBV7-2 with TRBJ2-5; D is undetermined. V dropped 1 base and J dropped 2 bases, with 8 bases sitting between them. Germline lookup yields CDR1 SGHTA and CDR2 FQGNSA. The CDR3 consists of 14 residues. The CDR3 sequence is CASSLDYSQETQYF. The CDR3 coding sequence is TGTGCCAGCAGCTTAGACTACTCACAAGAGACCCAGTACTTC.

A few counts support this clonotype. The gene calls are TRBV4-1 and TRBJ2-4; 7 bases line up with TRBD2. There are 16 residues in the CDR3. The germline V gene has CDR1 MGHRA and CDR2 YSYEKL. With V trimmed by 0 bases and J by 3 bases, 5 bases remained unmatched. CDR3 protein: CASSQDRRGDKNIQYF. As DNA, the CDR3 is TGCGCCAGCAGCCAAGATCGACGGGGGGACAAAAACATTCAGTACTTC.

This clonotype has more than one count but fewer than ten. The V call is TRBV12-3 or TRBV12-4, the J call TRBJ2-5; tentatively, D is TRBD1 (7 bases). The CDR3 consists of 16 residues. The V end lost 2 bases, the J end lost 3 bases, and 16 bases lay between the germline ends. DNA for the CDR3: TGTGCCAGCAGTTTATTCCCAGGGGGGCGGAAAGAGACCCAGTACTTC. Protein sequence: CASSLFPGGRKETQYF.

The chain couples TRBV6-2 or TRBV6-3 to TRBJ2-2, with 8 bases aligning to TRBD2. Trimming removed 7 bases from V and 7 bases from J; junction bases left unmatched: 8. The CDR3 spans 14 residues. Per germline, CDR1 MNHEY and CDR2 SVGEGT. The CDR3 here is CASKPAGAVGELFF. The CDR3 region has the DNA TGTGCCAGCAAACCAGCGGGAGCGGTCGGGGAGCTGTTTTTT.

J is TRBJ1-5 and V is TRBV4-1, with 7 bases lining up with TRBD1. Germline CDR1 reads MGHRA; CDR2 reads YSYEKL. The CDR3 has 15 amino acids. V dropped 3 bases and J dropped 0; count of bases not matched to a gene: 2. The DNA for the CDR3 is TGCGCCAGCAGCCACGGACAGGATAGCAATCAGCCCCAGCATTTT. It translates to CASSHGQDSNQPQHF.

The CDR3 reads CSARSGQGDTQETQYF. The CDR3 nucleotides are TGCAGTGCTAGATCAGGACAGGGCGATACGCAAGAGACCCAGTACTTC. The rearrangement links TRBV20-1 to TRBJ2-5; 8 nucleotides match TRBD1. The junction had 10 bases not matched to a gene; V was cut back by 2 bases and J by 2 bases. CDR1 and CDR2 from the germline V gene are DFQATT and SNEGSKA (reference sequence). The CDR3 contains 16 residues.

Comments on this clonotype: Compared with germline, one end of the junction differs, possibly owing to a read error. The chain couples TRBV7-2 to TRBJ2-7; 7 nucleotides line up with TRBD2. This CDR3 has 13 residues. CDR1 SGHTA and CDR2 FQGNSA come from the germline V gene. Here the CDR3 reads CASTLYRGGERYF. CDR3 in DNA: TGTGCCAGCACCCTCTACCGTGGGGGGGAGCGGTACTTC.

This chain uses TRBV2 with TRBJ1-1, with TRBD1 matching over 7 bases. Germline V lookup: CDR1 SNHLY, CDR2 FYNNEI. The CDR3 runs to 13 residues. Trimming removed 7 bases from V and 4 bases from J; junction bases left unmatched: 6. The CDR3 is CASTLRGLTEAFF. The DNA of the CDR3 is TGTGCCAGCACCTTAAGGGGGCTCACTGAAGCTTTCTTT.

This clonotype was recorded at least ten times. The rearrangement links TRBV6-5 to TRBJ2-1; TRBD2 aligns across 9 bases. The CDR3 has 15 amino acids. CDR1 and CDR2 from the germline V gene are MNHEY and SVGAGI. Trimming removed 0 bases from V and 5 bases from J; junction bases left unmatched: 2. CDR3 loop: CASSYSTSGHNEQFF. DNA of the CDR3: TGTGCCAGCAGTTACTCGACTAGCGGACACAATGAGCAGTTCTTC.

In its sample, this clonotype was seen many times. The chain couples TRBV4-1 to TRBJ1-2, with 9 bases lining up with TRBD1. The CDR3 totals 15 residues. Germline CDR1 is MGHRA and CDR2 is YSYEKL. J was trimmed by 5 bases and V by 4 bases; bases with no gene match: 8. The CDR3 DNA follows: TGCGCCAGCAGCCTCATGGACAGGGGAGTTTATGGCTACACCTTC. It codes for CASSLMDRGVYGYTF.

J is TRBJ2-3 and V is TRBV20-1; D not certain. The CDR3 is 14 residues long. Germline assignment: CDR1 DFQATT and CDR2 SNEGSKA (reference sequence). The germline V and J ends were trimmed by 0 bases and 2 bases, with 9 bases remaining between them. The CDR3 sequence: CSARDSPLTDTQYF. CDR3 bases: TGCAGTGCTAGAGATAGCCCCCTCACAGATACGCAGTATTTT.

The CDR3 region has the DNA TGTGCCAGCAGCGTAGCGGAGGGCGAGCAGTACTTC. This gives the protein CASSVAEGEQYF. The chain is built from TRBV9 and TRBJ2-7; D may be TRBD2 (6 bases). V was shortened by 0 bases and J by 6 bases, with 7 bases between the two germline ends. This CDR3 contains 12 residues. Per germline, CDR1 SGDLS and CDR2 YYNGEE.

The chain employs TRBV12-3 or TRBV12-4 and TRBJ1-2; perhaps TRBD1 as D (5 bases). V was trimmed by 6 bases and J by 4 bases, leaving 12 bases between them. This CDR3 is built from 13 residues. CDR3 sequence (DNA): TGTGCCAGCAGCACGACAGTGGTCTATGGCTACACCTTC. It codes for CASSTTVVYGYTF.

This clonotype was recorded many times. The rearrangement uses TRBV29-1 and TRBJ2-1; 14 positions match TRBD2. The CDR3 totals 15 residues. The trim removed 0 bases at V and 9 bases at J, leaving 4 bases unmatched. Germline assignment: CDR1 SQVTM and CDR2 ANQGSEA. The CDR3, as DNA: TGCAGCGTTGAAGATCATGGGACTAGCGGGGGTGAGCAGTTCTTC. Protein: CSVEDHGTSGGEQFF.